The 13 T cell receptor beta chains given below trace back to one sample, sequenced in a study of beta chain features in type 1 diabetes. The isolated RNA, all of it, was reverse transcribed, so expressed TCRB transcripts were what got sequenced. Using immunoSEQ multiplex PCR, the repertoire was profiled, and TCRdb retains in-frame clones only, with some absent. Of roughly 300,000 clones detected, approximately 15% appear once; the ten largest clones hold over 5%. The specimen sequenced was central memory CD4+ T cells from blood. These receptors came from a young man in good health.

This clone was seen only a few times. The V and J genes are TRBV2 and TRBJ1-1, with D perhaps matching TRBD1 (5 bases). The ends were cut back, 4 bases at V and 2 bases at J, with 11 bases in the middle. There are 14 residues in the CDR3. The germline V gene encodes CDR1 SNHLY and CDR2 FYNNEI. The CDR3, as DNA: TGTGCCAGCAGTGTCAAGGGGCGAAACACTGAAGCTTTCTTT. Amino acid sequence: CASSVKGRNTEAFF.

Only a few counts were recorded for this clone. This chain joins TRBV5-6 and TRBJ1-2; 7 bases agree with TRBD1. This CDR3 has 13 amino acids. CDR1 SGHDT and CDR2 YYEEEE come from the germline V gene. With 3 bases clipped from V and 6 bases from J, the junction kept 5 bases outside the gene matches. The CDR3 region is CASSSGGEHGYTF. CDR3 in DNA: TGTGCCAGCAGCTCAGGGGGGGAGCATGGCTACACCTTC.

For this clone: This is likely an artifact of a read error, given a far larger clone one base away. The rearrangement joins TRBV6-6 to TRBJ2-7, with 7 bases fitting TRBD2. Germline V gives CDR1 MNHNY, CDR2 SVGAGI (reference sequence). The CDR3 sequence is 14 residues long. Losses at the gene ends were 5 bases for V and 3 bases for J; bases not matched to a gene: 7. Here the CDR3 reads CASSAPTGGYEQYF. CDR3 sequence (DNA): TGTGCCAGCAGTGCCCCGACGGGAGGCTACGAGCAGTACTTC.

This clone turned up a few times. This chain connects TRBV11-2 to TRBJ2-3; either TRBD1 or TRBD2 may supply D (5 bases each). The CDR3 spans 17 residues. Germline CDR1 and CDR2: SGHAT and FQNNGV. Trimming removed 2 bases from V and 8 bases from J, with 23 bases in between. The CDR3 region has the DNA TGTGCCAGCAGCTTATCGACCCCAGCGGCAAGCGACAGTACGCAGTATTTT. Translating gives CASSLSTPAASDSTQYF.

In this sample, this clone turned up a few times. The rearrangement joins TRBV4-3 to TRBJ2-1, with D perhaps TRBD2 (6 bases). Trimming cost V 0 bases and J 6 bases, with 12 bases left between them. CDR1 is LGHNA, CDR2 YSLEER, per germline. This CDR3 region has 15 residues. DNA for the CDR3: TGCGCCAGCAGCCAAGATAGGCGGGGCCCCAATGAGCAGTTCTTC. This codes for CASSQDRRGPNEQFF.

This clone was seen only a few times. The rearrangement joins TRBV19 to TRBJ1-2; 7 bases are a match to TRBD1. The CDR3 runs to 13 residues. Germline V gives CDR1 LNHDA, CDR2 SQIVND (reference sequence). Trimming at V came to 3 bases and at J to 4 bases, leaving 2 bases not matched to a gene. In DNA, the CDR3 is TGTGCCAGTAGTATTAACAGGGGCTATGGCTACACCTTC. Amino acids: CASSINRGYGYTF.

Written as DNA, the CDR3 is TGTGCCAGCAGCTTAGCGCTGGTAGCGGGAAACACAGATACGCAGTATTTT. Translating gives CASSLALVAGNTDTQYF. The chain uses TRBV7-9 and TRBJ2-3; 8 nucleotides line up with TRBD2. The CDR3 length is 17 residues. The germline V gene has CDR1 SEHNR and CDR2 FQNEAQ (reference sequence). The ends lost 0 bases at V and 2 bases at J; junction bases unmatched: 7.

This clone came up a few times. The V gene is TRBV9, the J gene TRBJ2-1; no reliable D call. Trimming shortened V by 0 bases and J by 0 bases, and 7 bases separated the two germline ends. Germline values: CDR1 SGDLS, CDR2 YYNGEE. The CDR3 has 15 amino acids. The CDR3 protein is CASSVEGYSYNEQFF. Here the CDR3 DNA reads TGTGCCAGCAGCGTAGAAGGGTACTCCTACAATGAGCAGTTCTTC. Full variable domain (rest looked up from reference TRBV9 and TRBJ2-1): DSGVTQTPKHLITATGQRVTLRCSPRSGDLSVYWYQQSLDQGLQFLIQYYNGEERAKGNILERFSAQQFPDLHSELNLSSLELGDSALYFCASSVEGYSYNEQFFGPGTRLTVL.

This clone was seen ten or more times. The chain is built from TRBV9 and TRBJ2-3; TRBD2 agrees at 9 bases. V lost 0 bases to trimming and J lost 4 bases; unmatched junction nucleotides: 3. The CDR3 is made up of 15 amino acids. Germline V gene data show CDR1 as SGDLS and CDR2 as YYNGEE. The CDR3 loop is CASSVVSGSADTQYF. The CDR3 nucleotides are TGTGCCAGCAGCGTAGTTAGCGGGAGTGCAGATACGCAGTATTTT.

The chain couples TRBV27 to TRBJ2-1, with TRBD2 identical over 7 bases. With V trimmed by 4 bases and J by 5 bases, 5 bases remained unmatched. Germline CDR1 MNHEY, CDR2 SMNVEV (reference sequence). This CDR3 region has 14 residues. Here the CDR3 reads CASSSASGNNEQFF. CDR3 nucleotide sequence: TGTGCCAGCAGTTCGGCTAGCGGAAACAATGAGCAGTTCTTC.

The chain carries TRBV7-8 and TRBJ1-1; no definite D call. This CDR3 comprises 14 residues. CDR1 and CDR2 (germline): SGHVS, FQNEAQ. The V and J ends lost 1 base and 10 bases respectively, with 16 bases between them. CDR3 sequence reads: CASSLGPGKMVAFF. The DNA of the CDR3 is TGTGCCAGCAGCTTAGGGCCCGGGAAGATGGTAGCTTTCTTT. The whole variable domain, filled in from reference TRBV7-8 and TRBJ1-1, reads GAGVSQSPRYKVAKRGQDVALRCDPISGHVSLFWYQQALGQGPEFLTYFQNEAQLDKSGLPSDRFFAERPEGSVSTLKIQRTQQEDSAVYLCASSLGPGKMVAFFGQGTRLTVV.

The genes are TRBV2 and TRBJ1-2; 7 bases match TRBD1. V gave up 3 bases and J gave up 4 bases; unmatched junction bases: 2. CDR1 and CDR2 from the germline V gene are SNHLY and FYNNEI. The CDR3 has 13 residues. The CDR3 here is CASSEDRSYGYTF. The CDR3 bases are TGTGCCAGCAGTGAGGACAGGTCCTATGGCTACACCTTC.

This clone was seen a few times. J is TRBJ2-3 and V is TRBV5-4, with D unclear. This CDR3 has 16 amino acids. V dropped 3 bases and J dropped 4 bases, with 18 bases sitting between them. The V gene's germline CDR1 is SGHNT and CDR2 YYREEE (reference sequence). The CDR3 protein is CASSSNGPNGPDTQYF. The CDR3 coding sequence is TGTGCCAGCAGCTCCAATGGACCGAATGGGCCAGATACGCAGTATTTT.